This is a list of T cell receptor beta chains from one sample in a study of patients and donors after allogeneic stem cell transplantation. A single record per CDR3 protein comes from TCRdb applying MiXCR to the RT-PCR reads. The sample carries 90,000 to 130,000 distinct CDR3 sequences, about a third recorded once. The specimen was blood, either unsorted or a sorted T cell fraction (not recorded which). The receptor source for this set is a human donor who was either an allogeneic HSCT recipient or a stem cell or donor lymphocyte infusion donor (not recorded which). It is not recorded whose cells these are; they may come from a transplant donor. Both conserved end residues are part of each CDR3. The D gene is left open where the match is weak. Part of the rows lack a size; the others show once, few, many or a class for expanded clones.

v_gene	d_gene	abundance	j_gene	CDR3nt	CDR3aa
TRBV6-1	TRBD2	-	TRBJ2-7	TGTGCCAGCAGTGAAATGGGACTAGCGAGCTCCTACGAGCAGTACTTC	CASSEMGLASSYEQYF
TRBV7-2	TRBD1	-	TRBJ1-1	TGTGCCAGCAGATCACGGGACAGCAGCTTTGAAGCTTTCTTT	CASRSRDSSFEAFF
TRBV14	-	-	TRBJ2-1	TGTGCCAGCAGCCAAGTTAGTTCAAATGAGCAGTTCTTC	CASSQVSSNEQFF
TRBV2	-	-	TRBJ1-1	TGTGCCAGCTCCCAGGCCCCCGGCGCTGAAGCTTTCTTT	CASSQAPGAEAFF
TRBV20-1	-	-	TRBJ2-5	TGCAGTGCTACACAGAACCAAGAGACCCAGTACTTC	CSATQNQETQYF
TRBV18	TRBD1	-	TRBJ2-7	TGTGCCAGCTCACCCCAACGGACAGGGGTTAACTACGAGCAGTACTTC	CASSPQRTGVNYEQYF
TRBV7-2	-	-	TRBJ2-5	TGTGCCAGCAGCCCCAGCTTAGAGACCCAGTACTTC	CASSPSLETQYF
TRBV20-1	TRBD1	-	TRBJ2-3	TGCAGTGCTAGAGAACCACCGGGACAGGGGTCTACAGATACGCAGTATTTT	CSAREPPGQGSTDTQYF
TRBV6-2/TRBV6-3	-	-	TRBJ1-5	TGTGCCAGCAGTCAATATAAGAGCAATCAGCCCCAGCATTTT	CASSQYKSNQPQHF
TRBV7-8	-	few	TRBJ1-2	TGTGCTACCCAGACGGGCAGTAACTATGGCTACACCTTC	CATQTGSNYGYTF
TRBV12-3/TRBV12-4	-	-	TRBJ1-1	TGTGCCAGCTTCGTGCAGGGAAGGACTGAAGCTTTCTTT	CASFVQGRTEAFF
TRBV24-1	-	-	TRBJ2-1	TGTGCCACCAGTGATCCGAGGACAGTCGGCTTGGATGAGCAGTTCTTC	CATSDPRTVGLDEQFF
TRBV25-1	TRBD2	-	TRBJ2-7	TGTGCCAGCAGTGTTACTAGCGGGACCCGCGAGCAGTACTTC	CASSVTSGTREQYF
TRBV4-3	-	-	TRBJ2-7	TGCGCCAGCAGCCAACAACCCGACAGACCCTACGAGCAGTACTTC	CASSQQPDRPYEQYF
TRBV9	-	few	TRBJ2-1	TGTGCCAGCAGCCCCCGCTCATCCTACAATGAGCAGTTCTTC	CASSPRSSYNEQFF
TRBV6-5	-	-	TRBJ2-7	TGTGCCAGCAGTTACAAGGGTTACTCCTACGAGCAGTACTTC	CASSYKGYSYEQYF
TRBV28	-	-	TRBJ1-5	TGTGCCAGCAGTTTATGGCGGGACTCATCGCCGCCCCAGCATTTT	CASSLWRDSSPPQHF